This TCR beta chain came from a study of molecular identifiers for immune sequencing clone quantification. Study-wide findings and caveats: Clones exceeding 20 RNA copies carried over 97% of effector molecules but under 1% of naive-cell molecules.

Libraries of naive CD8 cells were prepared from approximately 20,000 to 980,000 sorted cells using 10%, 30% or 50% RNA. TCRdb independently ran MiXCR on the PCR reads; one entry per CDR3 protein. The sample has tens of thousands of distinct CDR3 sequences; 15% to 20% are singletons. The germline CDR1 and CDR2 sequences are SGHTA and FQGTGA. Trimming cost V 5 bases and J 7 bases; bases outside gene matches: 8. The CDR3 loop spans 15 amino acids. This clonotype was seen ten or more times. The antigen is not known. Sequenced material: naive CD8+ T cells from blood, with Jurkat cell RNA spiked in. The subset was: FACS-sorted CD8+CD4-CCR7+CD45RA+ naive T cells. The receptor was derived from a human donor in good health. Some libraries in this study had Jurkat cell RNA spiked in. The chain recombines TRBV7-3 with TRBJ2-7, with 13 bases identical to TRBD2. CDR3 region: CASSPGLAGPWEQYF. The CDR3 coding sequence is TGTGCCAGCAGCCCGGGACTAGCGGGGCCTTGGGAGCAGTACTTC.